The entry below gives a single T cell receptor (beta chain) sequence along with its context. This sample is drawn from a study of blood T cell repertoires in COVID-19. Study-wide background: In each case, the material was cDNA or gDNA derived from T cells, B-cell-depleted T cells, or PBMCs.

It was during active infection that Seattle patients were enrolled and then longitudinally followed. J gave up 8 bases and V 0 bases, and 8 bases lay outside the gene matches. Looked up from germline, CDR1 is SGHRS and CDR2 is YFSETQ. The length of the CDR3 is 17 residues. How the authors handled the data: Reference gene primer amplification gave nucleated cell count estimates. Using immunoSEQ multiplex PCR, the repertoire was profiled, and TCRdb retains in-frame clones only, with some absent. Clone size and V and J calls were adopted from that table, with D and trimming inferred from the DNA. The table has about 56,000 clones, approximately 81% seen once.

The rearrangement joins TRBV5-1 to TRBJ2-3; 14 nucleotides line up with TRBD2. Sequencing used peripheral blood. This sequence was found in a man aged 55 to 69 with COVID-19, enrolled during active disease. The CDR3 DNA reads TGCGCCAGCAGCTTGGGGGGGACTAGCGGGAGTGGTGTTACGCAGTATTTT. Protein sequence: CASSLGGTSGSGVTQYF.